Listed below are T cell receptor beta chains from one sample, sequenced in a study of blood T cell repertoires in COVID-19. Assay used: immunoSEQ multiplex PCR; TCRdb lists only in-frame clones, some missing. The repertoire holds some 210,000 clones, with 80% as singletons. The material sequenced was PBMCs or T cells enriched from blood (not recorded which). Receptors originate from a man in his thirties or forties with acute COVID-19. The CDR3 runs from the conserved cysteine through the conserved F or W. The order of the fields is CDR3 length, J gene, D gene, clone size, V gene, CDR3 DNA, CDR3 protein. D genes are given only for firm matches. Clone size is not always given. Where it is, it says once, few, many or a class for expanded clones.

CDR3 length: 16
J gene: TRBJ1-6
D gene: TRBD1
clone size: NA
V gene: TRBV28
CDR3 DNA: TGTGCCAGCAGTTTAGCGTTTGGAGGGGGCGAGTCACCCCTCCACTTT
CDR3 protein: CASSLAFGGGESPLHF

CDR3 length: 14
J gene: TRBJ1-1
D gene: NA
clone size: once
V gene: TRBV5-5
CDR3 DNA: TGTGCCAGCAGCCGCGAAAGAGTGAGCACTGAAGCTTTCTTT
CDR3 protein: CASSRERVSTEAFF

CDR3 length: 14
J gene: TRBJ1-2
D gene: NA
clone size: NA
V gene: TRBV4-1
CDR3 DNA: TGCGCCAGCAGCCAACCGGGTCGAGTGGATGGCTACACCTTC
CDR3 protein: CASSQPGRVDGYTF

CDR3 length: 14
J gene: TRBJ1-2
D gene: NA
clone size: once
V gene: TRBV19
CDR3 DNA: TGTGCCAGTAGTATAGTCCGGGGGGACTATGGCTACACCTTC
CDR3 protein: CASSIVRGDYGYTF

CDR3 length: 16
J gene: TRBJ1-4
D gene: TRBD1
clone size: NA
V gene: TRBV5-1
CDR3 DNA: TGCGCCAGCAGCCCGATGACAGGGGGGACTAATGAAAAACTGTTTTTT
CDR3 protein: CASSPMTGGTNEKLFF

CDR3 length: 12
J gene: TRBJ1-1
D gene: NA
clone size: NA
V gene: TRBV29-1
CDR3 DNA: TGCAGCGTTGTCCTGACAGCTACTGAAGCTTTCTTT
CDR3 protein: CSVVLTATEAFF

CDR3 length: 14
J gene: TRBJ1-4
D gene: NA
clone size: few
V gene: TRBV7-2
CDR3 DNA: TGTGCCAGCAGCCACTGGGCCGCCCCGGAAAAACTGTTTTTT
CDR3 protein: CASSHWAAPEKLFF

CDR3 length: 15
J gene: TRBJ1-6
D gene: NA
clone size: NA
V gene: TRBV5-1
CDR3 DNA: TGCGCCAGCAGCGGCGGCCAGGGTAAAGGTTCACCCCTCCACTTT
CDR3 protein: CASSGGQGKGSPLHF

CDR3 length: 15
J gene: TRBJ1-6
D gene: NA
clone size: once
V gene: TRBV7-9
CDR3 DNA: TGTGCCAGCAGCACCTCTACAGGGAGCAATTCACCCCTCCACTTT
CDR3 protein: CASSTSTGSNSPLHF

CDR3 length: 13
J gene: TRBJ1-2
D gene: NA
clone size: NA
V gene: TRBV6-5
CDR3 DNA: TGTGCCACCCGAGGAGAGAGATTCTATGGCTACACCTTC
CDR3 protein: CATRGERFYGYTF

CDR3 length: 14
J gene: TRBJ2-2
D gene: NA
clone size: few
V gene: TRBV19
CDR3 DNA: TGTGCCAGTAGTATCTCCAGACAGACCGGGGAGCTGTTTTTT
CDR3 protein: CASSISRQTGELFF

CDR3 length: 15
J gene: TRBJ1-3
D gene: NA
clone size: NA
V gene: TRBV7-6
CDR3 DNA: TGTGCCAGCAGCCCGACGGGGAGCTCTGGAAACACCATATATTTT
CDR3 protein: CASSPTGSSGNTIYF

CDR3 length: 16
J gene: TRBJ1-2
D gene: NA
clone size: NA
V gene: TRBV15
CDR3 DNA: TGTGCCACCAGCAGAGAGCTAGGGGAACATAACTATGGCTACACCTTC
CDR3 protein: CATSRELGEHNYGYTF

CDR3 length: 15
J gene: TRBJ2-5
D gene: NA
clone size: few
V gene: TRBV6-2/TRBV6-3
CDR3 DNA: TGTGCCAGCAGTTACGGGGGGTCGGATCGGGAGACCCAGTACTTC
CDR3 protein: CASSYGGSDRETQYF

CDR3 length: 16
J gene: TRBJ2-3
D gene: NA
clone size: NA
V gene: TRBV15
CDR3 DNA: TGTGCCACCAGCAGAGATAGAACGGGGAGCACAGATACGCAGTATTTT
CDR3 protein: CATSRDRTGSTDTQYF

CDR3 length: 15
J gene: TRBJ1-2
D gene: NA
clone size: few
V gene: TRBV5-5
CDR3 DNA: TGTGCCAGCAGCTTGAACAGCCCAGCTAACTATGGCTACACCTTC
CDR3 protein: CASSLNSPANYGYTF

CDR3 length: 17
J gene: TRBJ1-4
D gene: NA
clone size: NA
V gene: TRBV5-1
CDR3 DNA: TGCGCCAGCAGCTTGTGGGGGCGGGCAGCAACTAATGAAAAACTGTTTTTT
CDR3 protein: CASSLWGRAATNEKLFF

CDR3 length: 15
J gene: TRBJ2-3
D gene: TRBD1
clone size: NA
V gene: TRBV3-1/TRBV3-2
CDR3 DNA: TGTGCCAGCAGCCTGGGACAGGTAATTCGAGATACGCAGTATTTT
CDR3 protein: CASSLGQVIRDTQYF